The clone carrying this T cell receptor beta chain has just one count. Its target is unknown. One junction end does not reproduce the germline sequence, and a read error may be involved. It was with unique molecular identifiers that the TCRbeta library was prepared. TCRdb re-called the PCR reads with MiXCR, one entry per CDR3 protein. There are some 150,000 distinct CDR3 sequences in the sample; 8% to 10% occur only once, and 15% to 20% lies in the top ten. This record comes from a study of T-cell reconstitution after alpha-beta-depleted transplantation in children. General study points: Reportedly, roughly two months post-transplant, alpha-beta T cells arose from several hundred expanded graft clones. Among T cells one year after transplant, newly produced cells accounted for most counts and diversity.

The CDR3 is 14 residues long. Germline CDR1 reads SGHVS; CDR2 reads FQNEAQ. The sequencing here drew on PBMCs, mostly from graft donor cells, taken 180 days after TCRalphabeta/CD19-depleted stem cell transplant. The chain joins TRBV7-8 to TRBJ2-3; no definite D call. This sequence was found in a female patient aged 2-9 years who had a stem cell transplant for congenital amegakaryocytic thrombocytopenia, so the T cells may come from the graft donor. CDR3 loop: CASSLASDTDTEYF. CDR3 nucleotides: TGTGCCAGCAGCTTAGCCTCTGACACAGATACGGAGTATTTT.